This T cell receptor (beta chain) was sequenced during a study of T cells in Graves' hyperthyroidism and ophthalmopathy. Overall study: Blood was drawn when the patient was first diagnosed and still untreated.

Amplification of TCR beta CDR3 regions used RNA as the template. A first-round RT-PCR of the TCR CDR3 used the HTBI primer set. TCRdb fed the multiplex PCR reads into MiXCR, producing one record per CDR3 protein. This table holds about 840,000 distinct CDR3 sequences, approximately 40% found once. This sample holds PBMCs from under 11 ml fresh peripheral blood. Looked up from germline, CDR1 is LGHNT and CDR2 is FRNRAP. This CDR3 region has 14 residues. The origin of this receptor is a man between 18 and 29 years old with Graves' hyperthyroidism. Sequencing was performed on blood. J is TRBJ1-1 and V is TRBV12-5; 7 nucleotides align to TRBD1. CDR3 protein: CASRADEQGTEAFF. As DNA, the CDR3 is TGTGCCAGCAGGGCCGATGAACAGGGGACTGAAGCTTTCTTT.